This T cell receptor (beta chain) was captured by sequencing in a study of control samples from healthy donors and cancer patients. Measured with immunoSEQ multiplex PCR; TCRdb has only the in-frame clones, and not every one. The sample has roughly 92,000 clones, roughly nine tenths seen once. The receptor's source is a woman in her fifties or sixties in good health. What was sequenced was blood.

CDR3 sequence reads: CASSLYREQRTDTQYF. As DNA, the CDR3 is TGTGCCAGCAGCTTGTACCGGGAACAGAGGACAGATACGCAGTATTTT. J is TRBJ2-3 and V is TRBV5-6; D is perhaps TRBD2 (5 bases). With 1 base removed from V and 3 bases from J, the gap between germline ends came to 15 bases. CDR1 and CDR2 from the germline V gene are SGHDT and YYEEEE. The CDR3 consists of 16 residues.